The 14 T cell receptor beta chains listed next were all sequenced from one sample in a study of shared clonotypes between healthy human individuals. TCRdb's table, derived via immunoSEQ multiplex PCR, lists solely in-frame clones and lacks some. The table records approximately 1.1 million clones, about 80% of them present only once. The specimen sequenced was memory CD4+ T cells from PBMCs. Subset indicated: CD45RA-negative fraction. The receptors derive from a man younger than 35 in good health. Some clones in this sample may be carry-over from other donors' samples.

This chain links TRBV5-6 with TRBJ2-7, with D perhaps matching TRBD2 (7 bases). V was clipped by 4 bases and J by 7 bases, with 24 bases between them. The germline V gene encodes CDR1 SGHDT and CDR2 YYEEEE. This CDR3 is built from 16 residues. The CDR3 is CASSTLRGARSGEQYF. The CDR3 DNA is TGTGCCAGCAGCACCCTCCGGGGGGCGCGTTCGGGTGAGCAGTACTTC.

The genes are TRBV5-1 and TRBJ2-5; TRBD1 agrees at 7 bases. The CDR3 has 12 residues. The ends lost 3 bases at V and 9 bases at J; junction bases unmatched: 5. Germline loops: CDR1 SGHRS, CDR2 YFSETQ. The CDR3 bases are TGCGCCAGCAGCTGGGACAGCCAGGCCCAGTACTTC. Protein: CASSWDSQAQYF.

This sequence joins TRBV19 and TRBJ2-1; 7 nucleotides line up with TRBD1. Germline V lookup: CDR1 LNHDA, CDR2 SQIVND (reference sequence). The CDR3 totals 16 residues. J was trimmed by 1 base and V by 5 bases; bases with no gene match: 8. CDR3 protein: CASSGDRERSYNEQFF. DNA of the CDR3: TGTGCCAGTAGTGGAGACAGGGAAAGGTCCTACAATGAGCAGTTCTTC. The variable domain in full, completed from reference TRBV19 and TRBJ2-1, reads DGGITQSPKYLFRKEGQNVTLSCEQNLNHDAMYWYRQDPGQGLRLIYYSQIVNDFQKGDIAEGYSVSREKKESFPLTVTSAQKNPTAFYLCASSGDRERSYNEQFFGPGTRLTVL.

The chain couples TRBV25-1 to TRBJ2-2; 11 positions agree with TRBD1. CDR1 and CDR2 from the germline V gene are MGHDK and SYGVNS. The CDR3 has 16 residues. The V and J ends lost 2 bases and 5 bases, in that order; junction bases with no gene match: 4. CDR3 in DNA: TGTGCCAGCAGTGAACCGGGACAGGGGGGGACCGGGGAGCTGTTTTTT. It specifies CASSEPGQGGTGELFF.

V usage is TRBV7-2 and J usage is TRBJ2-7; D unclear. Trimming removed 4 bases at V and 2 bases at J, with 9 bases between. Germline V gives CDR1 SGHTA, CDR2 FQGNSA. The CDR3 consists of 13 residues. The CDR3 nucleotides read TGTGCCAGCAGCTCCCTCCCCACCTACGAGCAGTACTTC. Its protein product is CASSSLPTYEQYF.

Comment on this clone: This sample includes further DNA sequences coding for the same CDR3. The chain has TRBV9 and TRBJ1-1; D not resolved. Germline V CDR1 and CDR2: SGDLS, YYNGEE. This CDR3 has 14 amino acids. The ends were cut back, 2 bases at V and 0 bases at J, with 8 bases in the middle. CDR3 sequence reads: CASSVTPMNTEAFF. The CDR3 nucleotides read TGTGCCAGCAGCGTCACACCGATGAACACTGAAGCTTTCTTT.

The chain employs TRBV7-9 and TRBJ2-5, with 9 nucleotides matching TRBD1. The V and J ends lost 5 bases and 1 base, in that order; junction bases with no gene match: 2. From germline, CDR1 is SEHNR and CDR2 FQNEAQ (reference sequence). This CDR3 is 14 amino acids long. The CDR3 sequence: CASSPGQGQETQYF. The DNA of the CDR3 is TGTGCCAGCAGCCCGGGACAGGGCCAAGAGACCCAGTACTTC.

The count of this clone is one. The chain couples TRBV7-2 to TRBJ1-3; D gene ambiguous. Germline assignment: CDR1 SGHTA and CDR2 FQGNSA. V was clipped by 5 bases and J by 4 bases, with 15 bases between them. The CDR3 is 15 residues long. This CDR3 is CASSPRRTGGNTIYF. The CDR3 nucleotides are TGTGCCAGCAGCCCAAGAAGGACGGGCGGAAACACCATATATTTT.

The chain recombines TRBV18 with TRBJ2-5; a possible D gene is TRBD1 (6 bases). This CDR3 is built from 13 residues. V lost 8 bases and J lost 6, with 16 bases in between. Germline assignment: CDR1 KGHSH and CDR2 LQKENI. The CDR3 sequence: CASTQGFGQTQYF. The CDR3 nucleotides are TGTGCCAGCACGCAGGGGTTCGGTCAGACCCAGTACTTC.

The chain has TRBV27 and TRBJ2-3; D is uncertain. V was clipped by 3 bases and J by 3 bases, with 7 bases between them. The CDR3 has 13 amino acids. Germline loops: CDR1 MNHEY, CDR2 SMNVEV (reference sequence). For the CDR3, the DNA is TGTGCCAGCAGTTTTGCGTTTACAGATACGCAGTATTTT. Translating it yields CASSFAFTDTQYF.

The gene calls are TRBV30 and TRBJ1-1; a weak D match, TRBD1 (5 bases). This CDR3 spans 13 amino acids. Per the germline V gene, CDR1 is GTSNPN and CDR2 is SVGIG (reference sequence). The V end was cut by 1 base, the J end by 4 bases, with 10 bases between. CDR3 sequence: CAWSGGLGTEAFF. The CDR3 DNA reads TGTGCCTGGAGTGGGGGGTTGGGCACTGAAGCTTTCTTT.

This clone turned up a few times. The rearrangement joins TRBV28 to TRBJ2-5; D possibly corresponds to TRBD2 (6 bases). Looked up from germline, CDR1 is MDHEN and CDR2 is SYDVKM. Deletions cut 6 bases from V and 1 base from J, with 12 bases between. The CDR3 contains 14 residues. Written as DNA, the CDR3 is TGTGCCAGCAGATCCGGGACTCCCCAAGAGACCCAGTACTTC. Its protein product is CASRSGTPQETQYF.

Of note for this clone: Additional DNA sequences in this sample encode the identical CDR3. The chain uses TRBV19 and TRBJ2-5; D remains ambiguous. This CDR3 is built from 13 residues. Between the trimmed V and J ends, which lost 5 bases and 2 bases, there was a span of 9 bases. CDR1 and CDR2 (germline): LNHDA, SQIVND (reference sequence). The CDR3 nucleotides read TGTGCCAGTAGTCGGGCAGGACAAGAGACCCAGTACTTC. Its protein product is CASSRAGQETQYF.

A note on this clone: This sample also contains other DNA sequences that code for the same CDR3. The CDR3 region is CASSVRGDSNQPQHF. CDR3 nucleotides: TGTGCCAGCAGCGTCAGGGGAGATAGCAATCAGCCCCAGCATTTT. The chain links TRBV9 to TRBJ1-5; D possibly corresponds to TRBD1 (6 bases). Germline V gene lookup returns CDR1 SGDLS and CDR2 YYNGEE. CDR3 length equals 15 residues. Trimming took 2 bases from V and 0 from J, leaving 9 bases between them.